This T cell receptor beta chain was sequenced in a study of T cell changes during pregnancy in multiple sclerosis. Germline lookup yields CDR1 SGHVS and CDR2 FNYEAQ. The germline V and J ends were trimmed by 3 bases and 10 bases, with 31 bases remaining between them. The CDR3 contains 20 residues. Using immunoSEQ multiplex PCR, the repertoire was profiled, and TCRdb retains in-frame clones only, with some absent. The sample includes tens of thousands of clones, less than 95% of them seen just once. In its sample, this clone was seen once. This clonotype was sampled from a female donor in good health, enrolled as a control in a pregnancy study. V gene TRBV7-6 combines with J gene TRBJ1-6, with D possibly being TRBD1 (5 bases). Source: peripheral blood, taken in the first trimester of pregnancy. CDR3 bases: TGTGCCAGCAGCTTCCTTGCCCGGCCCCAGGGCGGGGAGGGGAGGTCACCCCTCCACTTT. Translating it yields CASSFLARPQGGEGRSPLHF.